This T cell receptor (beta chain) appears in the sequencing data of a study of cytomegalovirus exposure and HLA in healthy donors. V lost 4 bases, J lost 4 bases, and 6 bases stayed unmatched. The CDR3 has 15 residues. Germline assignment: CDR1 LNHDA and CDR2 SQIVND (reference sequence). The PCR contained 60 Vbeta and 13 Jbeta primers. The data were produced by immunoSEQ multiplex PCR, yet TCRdb's version contains in-frame clones alone and is incomplete. Here the sample spans some 120,000 clones, around 9% being singletons. There are a few counts of this clone. The V and J genes are TRBV19 and TRBJ2-1; 8 nucleotides match TRBD2. The TCR was taken from a man between 40 and 49 years old in good health and CMV-seronegative. The sample consisted of PBMCs. The CDR3 here is CASSTPGGRYNEQFF. The CDR3 nucleotides read TGTGCCAGTAGTACTCCGGGGGGGAGATACAATGAGCAGTTCTTC.